This T cell receptor beta chain emerged from a study of CD8+ T cells in alopecia areata. RNA, once extracted, was reverse transcribed into cDNA for use as the sequencing template. The assay was immunoSEQ multiplex PCR, and TCRdb's table has in-frame clones only and misses some. The sample has roughly 150,000 clones, roughly 50% seen once. Germline CDR1 reads LNHNV; CDR2 reads YYDKDF (reference sequence). V gave up 11 bases and J gave up 5 bases, with 16 bases separating them. The CDR3 totals 13 residues. Source: CD4+ T cells sorted from blood, taken at week 0. This clonotype was obtained from a human donor with alopecia areata. This chain connects TRBV15 to TRBJ1-5, with D tentatively TRBD1 (5 bases). CDR3 in amino acids: CAASRDPHQPQHF. DNA for the CDR3: TGTGCCGCGTCGAGGGACCCACATCAGCCCCAGCATTTT.